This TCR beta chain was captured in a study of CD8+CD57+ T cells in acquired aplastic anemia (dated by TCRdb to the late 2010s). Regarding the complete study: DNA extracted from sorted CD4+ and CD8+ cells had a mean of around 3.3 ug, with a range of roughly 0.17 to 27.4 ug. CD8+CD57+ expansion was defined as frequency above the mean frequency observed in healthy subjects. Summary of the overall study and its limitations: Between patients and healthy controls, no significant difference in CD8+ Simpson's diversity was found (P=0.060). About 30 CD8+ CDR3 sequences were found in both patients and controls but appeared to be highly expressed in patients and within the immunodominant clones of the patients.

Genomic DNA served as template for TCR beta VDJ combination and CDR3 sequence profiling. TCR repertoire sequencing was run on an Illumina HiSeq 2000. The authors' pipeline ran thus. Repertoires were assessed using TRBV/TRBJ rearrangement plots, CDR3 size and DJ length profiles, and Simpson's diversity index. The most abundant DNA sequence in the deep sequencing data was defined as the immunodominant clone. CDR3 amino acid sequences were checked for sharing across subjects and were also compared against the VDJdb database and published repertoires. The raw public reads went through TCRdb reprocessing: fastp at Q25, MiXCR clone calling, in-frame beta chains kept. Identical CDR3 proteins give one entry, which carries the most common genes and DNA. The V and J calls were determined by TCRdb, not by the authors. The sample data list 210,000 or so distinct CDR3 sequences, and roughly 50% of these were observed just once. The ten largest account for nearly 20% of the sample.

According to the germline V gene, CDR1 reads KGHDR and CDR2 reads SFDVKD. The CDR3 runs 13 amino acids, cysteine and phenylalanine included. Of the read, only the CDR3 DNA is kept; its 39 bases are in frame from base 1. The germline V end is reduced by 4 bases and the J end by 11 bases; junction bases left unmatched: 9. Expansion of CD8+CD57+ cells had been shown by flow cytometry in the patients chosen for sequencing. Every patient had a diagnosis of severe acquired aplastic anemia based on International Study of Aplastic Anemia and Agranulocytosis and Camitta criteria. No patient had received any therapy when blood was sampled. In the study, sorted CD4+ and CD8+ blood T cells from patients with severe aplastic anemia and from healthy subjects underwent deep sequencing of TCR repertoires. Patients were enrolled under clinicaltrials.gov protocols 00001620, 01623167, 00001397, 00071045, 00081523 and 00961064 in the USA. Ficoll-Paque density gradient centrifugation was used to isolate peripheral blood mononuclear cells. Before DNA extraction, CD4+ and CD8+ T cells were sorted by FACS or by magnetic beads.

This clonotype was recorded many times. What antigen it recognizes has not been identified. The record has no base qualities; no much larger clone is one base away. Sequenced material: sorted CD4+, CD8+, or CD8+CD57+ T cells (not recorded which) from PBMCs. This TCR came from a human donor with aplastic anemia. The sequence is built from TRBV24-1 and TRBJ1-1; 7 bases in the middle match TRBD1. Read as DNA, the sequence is TGTGCCACCAGTGACCGACAGGGTAACTCGGCTTTCTTT. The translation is CATSDRQGNSAFF.